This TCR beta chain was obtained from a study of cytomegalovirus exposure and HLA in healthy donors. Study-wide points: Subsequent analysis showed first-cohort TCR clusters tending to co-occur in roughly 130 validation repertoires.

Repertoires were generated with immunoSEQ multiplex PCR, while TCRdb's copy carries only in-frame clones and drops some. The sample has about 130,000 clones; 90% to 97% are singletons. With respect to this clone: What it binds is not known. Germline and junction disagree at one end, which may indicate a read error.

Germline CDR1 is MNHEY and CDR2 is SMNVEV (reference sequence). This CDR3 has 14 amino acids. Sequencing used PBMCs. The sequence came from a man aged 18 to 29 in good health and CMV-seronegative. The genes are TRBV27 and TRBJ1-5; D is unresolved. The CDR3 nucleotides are TGTGCCAGCAGTTTAACGGGTAGCGATCAGCCCCAGCATTTT. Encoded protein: CASSLTGSDQPQHF.